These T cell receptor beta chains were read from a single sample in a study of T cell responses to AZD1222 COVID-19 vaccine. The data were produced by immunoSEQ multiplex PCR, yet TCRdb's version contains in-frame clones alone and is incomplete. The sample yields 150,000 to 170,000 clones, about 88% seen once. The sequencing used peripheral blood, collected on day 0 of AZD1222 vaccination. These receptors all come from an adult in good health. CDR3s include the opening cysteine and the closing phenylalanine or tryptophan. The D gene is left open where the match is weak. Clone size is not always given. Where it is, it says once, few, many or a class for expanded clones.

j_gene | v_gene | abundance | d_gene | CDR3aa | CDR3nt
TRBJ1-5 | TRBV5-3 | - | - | CARSLSRGERQPQHF | TGTGCCAGAAGCTTGTCGAGAGGGGAGCGTCAGCCCCAGCATTTT
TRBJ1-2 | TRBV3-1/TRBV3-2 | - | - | CASSQAGGGYTF | TGTGCCAGCAGCCAAGCGGGGGGCGGCTACACCTTC
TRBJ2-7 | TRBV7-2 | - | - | CASSLLGGEQYF | TGTGCCAGCAGCCTATTGGGGGGCGAGCAGTACTTC
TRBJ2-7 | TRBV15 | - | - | CATSRAEAGYDEQYF | TGTGCCACCAGCAGAGCTGAGGCAGGGTACGACGAGCAGTACTTC
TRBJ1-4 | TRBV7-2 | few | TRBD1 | CASSRGQGGILFF | TGTGCCAGCAGCAGGGGACAGGGTGGGATCTTGTTTTTT
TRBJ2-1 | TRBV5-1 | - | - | CASSLERGRDEQFF | TGCGCCAGCAGCTTGGAACGGGGAAGGGATGAGCAGTTCTTC
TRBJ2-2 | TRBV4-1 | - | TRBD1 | CASSLSGTGNTGELFF | TGCGCCAGCAGCTTATCCGGGACAGGTAACACCGGGGAGCTGTTTTTT
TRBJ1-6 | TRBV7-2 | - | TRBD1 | CASSSTNRGNSPLHF | TGTGCCAGCAGCTCCACGAACAGGGGGAATTCACCCCTCCACTTT
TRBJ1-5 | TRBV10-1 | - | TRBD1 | CASRGGQEYQPQHF | TGCGCCAGCAGAGGGGGACAGGAGTATCAGCCCCAGCATTTT
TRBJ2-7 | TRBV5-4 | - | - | CASSFQDSSYEQYF | TGTGCCAGCAGCTTTCAAGACAGCTCCTACGAGCAGTACTTC
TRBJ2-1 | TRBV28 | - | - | CASSSSVAGLFF | TGTGCCAGCAGTTCTTCAGTGGCAGGCCTGTTCTTC